This TCR beta chain was identified in a study of regulatory T cells in long-lasting Graves disease listed by TCRdb under 2021. For context, the study as a whole: To count as having persistent Graves' disease, a patient had to have received antithyroid drug treatment for over 5 years with TSH receptor autoantibodies remaining persistently positive. On average, persistent Graves' disease patients in the clinical cohort had been on antithyroid drugs for approximately ten years. A total of some 35 samples underwent TCR sequencing, from roughly 13 patients with persistent Graves' disease and 20 patients with newly diagnosed Graves' disease. Peripheral blood TCR sequencing and RNA sequencing compared persistent Graves' disease patients with newly diagnosed Graves' disease patients. The study was conducted in China and was registered as a clinical trial. General findings and caveats noted by the study authors: Persistent disease showed preferential use of TRBV28, TRBJ1-2 and TRBJ2-5, whereas newly diagnosed disease favored TRBV20-1 and TRBJ2-1. Compared with newly diagnosed patients, persistent Graves' disease patients had lower TCR Shannon entropy and fewer highly expanded clones, which suggests clonal expansion. The small sample size was acknowledged by the authors as a limitation that may reduce accuracy. Sequencing and analysis were limited to the TCR beta chain. More public clonotypes were shared among persistent patients (roughly 2,700) than among newly diagnosed patients (966). Because the primary lesion, thyroid tissue, could not be accessed, the study looked at peripheral blood alone.

V was cut back by 5 bases and J by 3 bases, leaving a gap of 10 bases between them. Per the germline V gene, KGHSH is the CDR1 and LQKENI is the CDR2. Its CDR3 holds 13 amino acids, cysteine through phenylalanine. Kept here is only the CDR3 DNA, which spans 39 bases and is read in frame from base 1. This clonotype turned up a few times. Its target antigen remains unknown. Base qualities are missing; no much larger clone stands one base away. The protocol used for the library was multiplex PCR. The sequencer listed for this sample is Illumina HiSeq 4000. To build TCR beta libraries, CDR3 regions were amplified by Arm-PCR using iRepertoire HTBI primers. Before sequencing, the PCR products went through gel purification. Regarding the original processing steps: Gene usage analysis of CDR3 amino acid clonotypes used the roughly 60 TRBV and 11 to 15 TRBJ segments found across samples. COPE and FqMerger were used to merge filtered high-quality paired reads into contigs. Contigs were aligned with BLAST to IMGT TRBV, TRBD and TRBJ reference genes, and CDR3 was defined per IMGT. Highly expanded clones were defined as clonotypes with a frequency above 0.1%. Shannon entropy served as the measure of repertoire diversity, while the Gini coefficient captured V-J evenness. Public clonotypes were defined as clonotypes shared by more than one individual. TCRdb cleaned the public reads at Q25 with fastp, built clones with MiXCR and kept in-frame beta chains. Each record represents a unique CDR3 protein, reported with the most common genes and DNA among its rows. TCRdb, not the authors, supplied the V and J calls. The sample table shows 250,000 to 300,000 distinct CDR3 sequences, and 22% are seen once. The ten largest clones take up roughly 56% of the sample.

This sample's time point label indicates: persistent/refractory GD, antithyroid drugs over 5 years with positive TRAb. RNA was extracted from PBMCs in TRIzol for both TCR sequencing and RNA sequencing. Graves' disease was diagnosed according to American Thyroid Association guidelines. Patients were recruited from an endocrinology department in Xi'an, China. From each patient, around 9 milliliters of peripheral blood was collected into an EDTA anticoagulant tube. Ficoll Paque Plus density gradient separation was used to isolate PBMCs, and no further T cell sorting was done. An Agilent 2100 Bioanalyzer and agarose gel were used to assess RNA quality, and a NanoDrop 2000 was used to measure RNA concentration.

Sequenced material: peripheral blood mononuclear cells (PBMCs), taken when the disease was refractory, from a patient treated with antithyroid drugs. This clonotype was sampled from a female donor with Graves disease. The V gene is TRBV18 and the J gene is TRBJ1-2; the D region possibly corresponds to TRBD1 (5 bases align). The DNA reads as follows: TGTGCCAGCTCATCGGGACGAGACTATGGCTACACCTTC. This sequence encodes CASSSGRDYGYTF.